This TCR beta chain was recovered during a study of CD8 T cells in ankylosing spondylitis. This clonotype has at least ten counts. Its target is unknown. Study outcomes and limitations: With a CD8+ phenotype, disease-linked clones were relatively rare in peripheral blood.

Quantitative 5'-RACE with molecular barcodes produced the TCR beta libraries. In TCRdb, the 5' RACE reads were re-called with MiXCR into one record per CDR3 protein. This table has 270,000 or so distinct CDR3 sequences, about 20% appearing once. The receptor was derived from a male donor with ankylosing spondylitis or in good health (not recorded which). Material for sequencing was blood, either unsorted or a sorted T cell fraction (not recorded which).

CDR3 amino acids: CASSQEGPGEAGANVLTF. Written as DNA, the CDR3 is TGTGCCAGCAGCCAAGAGGGTCCCGGGGAGGCCGGGGCCAACGTCCTGACTTTC. The gene calls are TRBV4-2 and TRBJ2-6; possible D gene TRBD2, 6 bases. V was shortened by 0 bases and J by 4 bases, with 16 bases between the two germline ends. The CDR3 covers 18 residues. Germline CDR1 is LGHNA and CDR2 is YNFKEQ.